The entry below gives a single TCR beta chain sequence along with its context. No antigen is known for it. Germline V gene data show CDR1 as MNHEY and CDR2 as SVGAGI. This CDR3 has 16 residues. V was cut by 2 bases and J by 5 bases, with 16 bases left in between. Indicated time point: persistent/refractory GD, antithyroid drugs over 5 years with positive TRAb. Extracted PBMC RNA gave rise to the TCR library. This sample was included in a study of regulatory T cells in long-lasting Graves disease. The authors built TCR beta libraries using iRepertoire HTBI primers and Arm-PCR of CDR3 regions. Each CDR3 protein is one row after TCRdb ran MiXCR on the multiplex PCR reads. This sample has approximately 440,000 distinct CDR3 sequences, with around 22% found just once. Findings of the study overall: Study of thyroid tissue was not done, with only peripheral blood studied.

The gene calls are TRBV6-5 and TRBJ2-4, with D perhaps TRBD1 (6 bases). This sample comprised peripheral blood mononuclear cells (PBMCs), obtained when the disease was refractory, from a patient treated with antithyroid drugs. The receptor was isolated from a female donor with Graves disease. The CDR3 DNA reads as TGTGCCAGCAGTTACCCGCAGGGGATTAGCGAAAACATTCAGTACTTC. This codes for CASSYPQGISENIQYF.